The 28 T cell receptor beta chains below come from one sample, sequenced in a study of response to subunit inactivated influenza vaccine. TCRdb analysed the RT-PCR reads with MiXCR anew, one entry per CDR3 protein. The sample lists roughly 180,000 distinct CDR3 sequences, around a tenth seen once, with around 9.9% in the top ten. Material: non-naive T cells sorted from PBMCs, obtained on the day of vaccination. The receptors stem from a man between 50 and 59 years old who received an inactivated influenza vaccine.

This clonotype occurred a few times. V gene TRBV20-1 combines with J gene TRBJ1-2, with no clear D. This CDR3 has 13 amino acids. The V end was cut by 5 bases, the J end by 1 base, with 11 bases between. Germline V lookup: CDR1 DFQATT, CDR2 SNEGSKA (reference sequence). The CDR3 loop reads CSAPDMLNYGYTF. CDR3 nucleotide sequence: TGCAGTGCTCCAGATATGCTTAACTATGGCTACACCTTC.

In its sample, this clonotype was seen many times. The chain joins TRBV11-2 to TRBJ2-2; no firm D call. V lost 5 bases and J lost 13, with 17 bases in between. Germline CDR1 reads SGHAT; CDR2 reads FQNNGV. CDR3 length: 13 residues. The chain's CDR3 is CASSPDTSLGLFF. The CDR3 bases are TGTGCCAGCAGCCCCGACACCTCCCTCGGGCTGTTTTTT.

This clonotype appeared many times. V is TRBV10-3 and J is TRBJ1-6; weak D call: TRBD1 (5 bases). With 0 bases removed from V and 7 bases from J, the gap between germline ends came to 13 bases. Germline CDR1 and CDR2: ENHRY and SYGVKD. This CDR3 contains 16 residues. This CDR3 is CAISESIGTDNSPLHF. CDR3 bases: TGTGCCATCAGTGAGTCGATTGGGACGGACAATTCACCCCTCCACTTT.

V is TRBV10-3 and J is TRBJ2-7, with 10 positions matching TRBD2. From germline, CDR1 is ENHRY and CDR2 SYGVKD. The CDR3 contains 13 residues. The V gene end was trimmed by 4 bases and the J gene end by 4 bases; junction bases not matched to a gene: 1. CDR3 in DNA: TGTGCCATCAGTGGGACTAGCGGATACGAGCAGTACTTC. This translates into CAISGTSGYEQYF.

This clonotype occurred many times. The chain joins TRBV5-1 to TRBJ2-7, with TRBD1 identical over 9 bases. The V gene's germline CDR1 is SGHRS and CDR2 YFSETQ. The V gene end was trimmed by 4 bases and the J gene end by 3 bases; junction bases not matched to a gene: 8. The CDR3 contains 15 residues. The CDR3 sequence is CASSTRGDRDYEQYF. CDR3 bases: TGCGCCAGCAGCACCAGGGGGGACAGGGACTACGAGCAGTACTTC.

This clonotype was recorded at least ten times. The chain is built from TRBV20-1 and TRBJ1-2; 7 bases align to TRBD1. The CDR3 spans 11 residues. Germline-derived CDR1 and CDR2 are DFQATT and SNEGSKA (reference sequence). CDR3 nucleotides: TGCAGCGGAGGGGGCGGCTATGGCTACACCTTC. Translated, it gives CSGGGGYGYTF.

V gene TRBV27 combines with J gene TRBJ2-1, with unresolved D. V was pared by 5 bases and J by 8 bases, with 7 bases between. Germline V gene data show CDR1 as MNHEY and CDR2 as SMNVEV (reference sequence). This CDR3 is built from 11 residues. CDR3 residues: CASSGWDEQFF. The CDR3 coding sequence is TGTGCCAGCAGTGGCTGGGATGAGCAGTTCTTC.

This clonotype appeared many times. This chain joins TRBV3-1 and TRBJ1-6; no firm D call. Trimming took off 0 bases at V and 10 bases at J, with 7 bases between the two ends. The V gene's germline CDR1 is LGHDT and CDR2 YNNKEL (reference sequence). CDR3 size: 13 residues. The CDR3 reads CASSQESGSPLHF. The CDR3 nucleotides read TGTGCCAGCAGCCAAGAAAGTGGATCACCCCTCCACTTT. Drawing the rest from reference TRBV3-1 and TRBJ1-6, the complete variable domain is DTAVSQTPKYLVTQMGNDKSIKCEQNLGHDTMYWYKQDSKKFLKIMFSYNNKELIINETVPNRFSPKSPDKAHLNLHINSLELGDSAVYFCASSQESGSPLHFGNGTRLTVT.

This clonotype was found a few times. This chain connects TRBV20-1 to TRBJ2-7, with unresolved D. In germline, CDR1 is DFQATT, CDR2 SNEGSKA (reference sequence). V lost 6 bases and J 2 bases, leaving 14 bases between the germline ends. This CDR3 is 13 amino acids long. The CDR3 region is CSAGGTLAYEQYF. CDR3 nucleotide sequence: TGCAGTGCGGGCGGCACCCTAGCCTACGAGCAGTACTTC.

This clonotype was recorded a few times. This chain joins TRBV20-1 and TRBJ1-6, with D uncertain. V lost 0 bases, J lost 2 bases, and 11 bases lay in between. This CDR3 comprises 16 residues. Germline V lookup: CDR1 DFQATT, CDR2 SNEGSKA (reference sequence). For the CDR3, the DNA is TGCAGTGCTAGAGATAGTGGGTTAACCTATAATTCACCCCTCCACTTT. Translated: CSARDSGLTYNSPLHF.

This clonotype has just a few counts. V is TRBV7-3 and J is TRBJ2-3; the D gene is possibly TRBD2 (6 bases). The V and J ends lost 5 bases and 0 bases respectively, with 15 bases between them. The germline CDR1 and CDR2 sequences are SGHTA and FQGTGA. The CDR3 is made up of 16 amino acids. The CDR3 coding sequence is TGTGCCAGCAGCCTGTATAGCGGTGCTAGCACAGATACGCAGTATTTT. Translated, it gives CASSLYSGASTDTQYF.

This chain uses TRBV7-6 with TRBJ2-3; 7 bases fit TRBD1. Losses at the gene ends were 3 bases for V and 0 bases for J; bases not matched to a gene: 3. The CDR3 covers 15 residues. CDR1 and CDR2 from the germline V gene are SGHVS and FNYEAQ. The CDR3 region is CASSFGTASTDTQYF. CDR3 DNA: TGTGCCAGCAGCTTCGGGACAGCTAGCACAGATACGCAGTATTTT.

This clonotype was seen more than once but under ten times. The gene calls are TRBV11-2 and TRBJ2-1; D may be TRBD1 (7 bases). This CDR3 has 16 amino acids. The V gene's germline CDR1 is SGHAT and CDR2 FQNNGV. The V gene lost 2 bases and the J gene lost 6 bases, with 17 bases spanning the gap. CDR3 sequence reads: CASSLYGQGGLNEQFF. For the CDR3, the DNA is TGTGCCAGCAGCTTATATGGTCAGGGGGGCCTCAATGAGCAGTTCTTC.

This clonotype was counted only a few times. The V call is TRBV7-9, the J call TRBJ2-7; 7 positions match TRBD2. The CDR3 totals 13 residues. CDR1 and CDR2 from the germline V gene are SEHNR and FQNEAQ (reference sequence). With 5 bases clipped from V and 6 bases from J, the junction kept 7 bases outside the gene matches. The CDR3 DNA is TGTGCCAGCAGCGTCCTGTGGGGGGGCGAGCAGTACTTC. This sequence encodes CASSVLWGGEQYF.

The chain couples TRBV5-4 to TRBJ2-5; D tentatively fits TRBD1 or TRBD2 (6 bases each). The CDR3 loop spans 13 amino acids. Germline values: CDR1 SGHNT, CDR2 YYREEE (reference sequence). Trimming left V 9 bases short and J 7 bases short, with 19 bases between. The CDR3 DNA reads TGTGCCACGGACAGACCGGGGGACCGGACCCAGTACTTC. Encoded protein: CATDRPGDRTQYF.

This sequence joins TRBV6-5 and TRBJ2-1; 11 nucleotides match TRBD2. Germline V gives CDR1 MNHEY, CDR2 SVGAGI. V lost 6 bases and J lost 9; bases outside the gene matches: 13. The CDR3 is 16 residues long. This CDR3 is CASRYPSSGRKVEQFF. The CDR3 nucleotides are TGTGCCAGCAGATATCCATCTAGCGGGAGGAAAGTTGAGCAGTTCTTC.

The table lists this clonotype with many counts. The rearrangement links TRBV20-1 to TRBJ1-2; 8 nucleotides line up with TRBD1. The V gene end was trimmed by 5 bases and the J gene end by 3 bases; junction bases not matched to a gene: 8. Germline CDR1 reads DFQATT; CDR2 reads SNEGSKA (reference sequence). CDR3 length equals 14 residues. The CDR3 DNA reads as TGCAGTGCTGATGGACAGGGCCTAGACTATGGCTACACCTTC. The encoded protein is CSADGQGLDYGYTF.

This clonotype has at least ten counts. The genes are TRBV12-3 or TRBV12-4 and TRBJ1-1, with D perhaps matching TRBD1 (6 bases). Trimming took off 6 bases at V and 4 bases at J, with 15 bases between the two ends. The CDR3 extends over 14 amino acids. The CDR3 coding sequence is TGTGCCAGCAGAACTGGACAGCAAGCCACTGAAGCTTTCTTT. Its translation: CASRTGQQATEAFF.

The chain is built from TRBV7-8 and TRBJ2-3; 11 nucleotides align to TRBD2. With 5 bases clipped from V and 3 bases from J, the junction kept 7 bases outside the gene matches. The germline V gene encodes CDR1 SGHVS and CDR2 FQNEAQ. This CDR3 is 16 amino acids long. The CDR3 sequence is CASSLPSGRITDTQYF. The CDR3, as DNA: TGTGCCAGCAGCCTACCTAGCGGGAGGATAACAGATACGCAGTATTTT.

This clonotype was observed at least ten times. In nucleotides, the CDR3 is TGTGCCAGCAGCCGTACGGGGGGCGAGACCGGGGAGCTGTTTTTT. It translates to CASSRTGGETGELFF. The V and J genes are TRBV6-4 and TRBJ2-2, with D possibly matching TRBD2 (7 bases). In germline, CDR1 is MRHNA, CDR2 SNTAGT. Trimming left V 6 bases short and J 5 bases short, with 16 bases between. The CDR3 has 15 residues.

This clonotype was recorded a few times. The chain links TRBV4-3 to TRBJ1-1; no clear D. The CDR3 is made up of 14 amino acids. Germline CDR1 LGHNA, CDR2 YSLEER. Trimming removed 3 bases from V and 1 base from J, with 9 bases in between. In nucleotides, the CDR3 is TGCGCCAGCAGCCACAAATTTGGGAACACTGAAGCTTTCTTT. It is translated as CASSHKFGNTEAFF.

The chain is built from TRBV24-1 and TRBJ2-1; 8 bases align to TRBD2. V lost 1 base, J lost 0 bases, and 1 base stayed unmatched. Germline V lookup: CDR1 KGHDR, CDR2 SFDVKD. This CDR3 is 16 amino acids long. This CDR3 reads CATSDFSGSSYNEQFF. CDR3 in DNA: TGTGCCACCAGTGATTTCAGCGGGAGCTCCTACAATGAGCAGTTCTTC.

This clonotype was recorded at least ten times. The V gene is TRBV20-1, the J gene TRBJ1-1; tentative D call: TRBD1 (5 bases). In germline, CDR1 is DFQATT, CDR2 SNEGSKA (reference sequence). Trimming took off 4 bases at V and 7 bases at J, with 10 bases between the two ends. This CDR3 contains 11 residues. DNA for the CDR3: TGCAGTGCTACGAGACAGATTGAAGCTTTCTTT. Protein product: CSATRQIEAFF.

This chain joins TRBV18 and TRBJ1-6; TRBD1 is a possible D gene (5 bases). Germline V gene lookup returns CDR1 KGHSH and CDR2 LQKENI. Trimming pared 5 bases from V and 9 bases from J, leaving 11 bases between. The CDR3 contains 13 residues. The CDR3 DNA follows: TGTGCCAGCTCAGAGACAGCGATTTCACCCCTCCACTTT. This sequence encodes CASSETAISPLHF.

This chain joins TRBV3-1 and TRBJ2-1, with 10 bases that match TRBD2. V lost 5 bases to trimming and J lost 6 bases; unmatched junction nucleotides: 13. Germline V CDR1 and CDR2: LGHDT, YNNKEL (reference sequence). The length of the CDR3 is 17 residues. CDR3 protein: CASSLVGGLAGVNEQFF. In DNA, the CDR3 is TGTGCCAGCAGCTTAGTGGGCGGGCTAGCGGGGGTCAATGAGCAGTTCTTC.

Only a few counts were recorded for this clonotype. The rearrangement joins TRBV19 to TRBJ2-2, with TRBD1 matching 9 bases. The CDR3 is made up of 15 amino acids. The trim removed 7 bases at V and 2 bases at J, leaving 5 bases unmatched. Germline V gene data show CDR1 as LNHDA and CDR2 as SQIVND (reference sequence). The DNA for the CDR3 is TGTGCCAGTATTTCACAGGGGGCTAACACCGGGGAGCTGTTTTTT. The encoded protein is CASISQGANTGELFF.

Many counts were recorded for this clonotype. This rearrangement joins TRBV29-1 to TRBJ1-1, with D unclear. Germline lookup yields CDR1 SQVTM and CDR2 ANQGSEA. The CDR3 sequence is 12 residues long. V lost 4 bases and J 5 bases, leaving 11 bases between the germline ends. CDR3 protein: CSVGSGRTEAFF. In nucleotides, the CDR3 is TGCAGCGTTGGCTCCGGGCGTACTGAAGCTTTCTTT.

In its sample, this clonotype was seen a few times. This chain joins TRBV7-9 and TRBJ2-3, with no clear D. V lost 1 base, J lost 3 bases, and 11 bases lay in between. The CDR3 runs to 15 residues. Germline V lookup: CDR1 SEHNR, CDR2 FQNEAQ (reference sequence). CDR3 sequence reads: CASSLGVRGTDTQYF. The CDR3, as DNA: TGTGCCAGCAGCTTAGGGGTCAGAGGAACAGATACGCAGTATTTT.